The 22 T cell receptor beta chains given below trace back to one sample, sequenced in a study of shared clonotypes between healthy human individuals. Libraries were prepared by immunoSEQ multiplex PCR; TCRdb keeps only in-frame clonotypes and omits some of them. Of 230,000 or so clones in the sample, just over 65% were seen once. The specimen was memory CD4+ T cells sorted from blood. Subset reported: CD45RA-negative fraction. The receptor set was obtained from a man aged 25-40 years in good health.

The chain employs TRBV30 and TRBJ2-4; D possibly corresponds to TRBD2 (6 bases). The CDR3 is made up of 16 amino acids. Germline V gives CDR1 GTSNPN, CDR2 SVGIG (reference sequence). Trimming took off 2 bases at V and 1 base at J, with 15 bases between the two ends. This CDR3 is CAWSLGGSGAKNIQYF. The DNA for the CDR3 is TGTGCCTGGAGTTTAGGAGGGTCCGGGGCCAAAAACATTCAGTACTTC.

The V call is TRBV4-3, the J call TRBJ1-2, with a tentative D call TRBD1 (5 bases). This CDR3 contains 17 residues. CDR1 LGHNA and CDR2 YSLEER come from the germline V gene. The V gene lost 0 bases and the J gene lost 3 bases, with 17 bases spanning the gap. In DNA form, the CDR3 reads TGCGCCAGCAGCCAAGATAATAAGGTCGGGGGATACTATGGCTACACCTTC. This encodes CASSQDNKVGGYYGYTF.

The J gene is TRBJ2-5, the V gene TRBV12-5, with 13 nucleotides matching TRBD2. The germline gives CDR1 LGHNT, CDR2 FRNRAP. The length of the CDR3 is 16 residues. Trimming cost V 1 base and J 2 bases; bases outside gene matches: 1. The CDR3 region is CASGLGLAGGQETQYF. The DNA of the CDR3 is TGTGCTAGTGGTTTGGGACTAGCGGGAGGTCAAGAGACCCAGTACTTC.

The V and J genes are TRBV6-6 and TRBJ1-1; TRBD1 is a possible D gene (6 bases). This CDR3 region has 12 residues. The V end was cut by 11 bases, the J end by 1 base, with 11 bases between. From germline, CDR1 is MNHNY and CDR2 SVGAGI (reference sequence). As DNA, the CDR3 is TGTGCCGGGGGACACAGGAACACTGAAGCTTTCTTT. This encodes CAGGHRNTEAFF.

The chain carries TRBV20-1 and TRBJ2-3; no reliable D call. The germline V gene has CDR1 DFQATT and CDR2 SNEGSKA (reference sequence). V was cut by 6 bases and J by 6 bases, with 10 bases left in between. CDR3 length equals 11 residues. CDR3 amino acids: CSAPSWDTQYF. The CDR3 DNA follows: TGCAGTGCCCCATCCTGGGATACGCAGTATTTT.

V usage is TRBV18 and J usage is TRBJ1-5; D is uncertain. This CDR3 has 13 amino acids. The V end was cut by 6 bases, the J end by 5 bases, with 11 bases between. Germline V gives CDR1 KGHSH, CDR2 LQKENI. CDR3 residues: CASSPNKDQPQHF. The CDR3 region has the DNA TGTGCCAGCTCCCCTAACAAGGATCAGCCCCAGCATTTT.

The V and J genes are TRBV5-6 and TRBJ2-7; 7 bases match TRBD1. This CDR3 has 14 amino acids. The germline V gene encodes CDR1 SGHDT and CDR2 YYEEEE. V was pared by 0 bases and J by 7 bases, with 7 bases of the junction left unmatched. The CDR3 protein is CASSLGPGGGEQYF. As DNA, the CDR3 is TGTGCCAGCAGCTTGGGGCCAGGGGGTGGGGAGCAGTACTTC.

The sample holds many counts of this clone. The rearrangement links TRBV2 to TRBJ1-4; 7 bases match TRBD1. The CDR3 consists of 14 residues. CDR1 SNHLY and CDR2 FYNNEI come from the germline V gene. V was pared by 5 bases and J by 11 bases, with 11 bases of the junction left unmatched. The CDR3 bases are TGTGCCAGCAGTACCGACCCCCACAGGGGCAAACTGTTTTTT. Its protein is CASSTDPHRGKLFF.

The chain links TRBV5-1 to TRBJ1-1, with a tentative D call TRBD1 (5 bases). V was shortened by 5 bases and J by 0 bases, with 14 bases between the two germline ends. Germline V gene lookup returns CDR1 SGHRS and CDR2 YFSETQ. This CDR3 region has 15 residues. CDR3 amino acids: CASRNGQTMNTEAFF. In DNA form, the CDR3 reads TGCGCCAGCAGGAACGGACAAACGATGAACACTGAAGCTTTCTTT.

The V gene is TRBV9, the J gene TRBJ1-2, with 7 bases lining up with TRBD1. Losses at the gene ends were 3 bases for V and 1 base for J; bases not matched to a gene: 6. Germline-derived CDR1 and CDR2 are SGDLS and YYNGEE. The CDR3 has 15 amino acids. Here the CDR3 reads CASSGRQGHNYGYTF. The CDR3 nucleotides read TGTGCCAGCAGCGGCCGACAGGGCCATAACTATGGCTACACCTTC.

Points on this clone: The same CDR3 can be traced to other DNA sequences in this sample. The chain uses TRBV27 and TRBJ2-1; 13 bases are shared with TRBD2. The CDR3 sequence is 15 residues long. CDR1 is MNHEY and CDR2 is SMNVEV in the germline V gene (reference sequence). Trimming took 5 bases from V and 4 from J; bases not matched to a gene: 2. The CDR3 here is CASSPLAGGYNEQFF. CDR3 DNA: TGTGCCAGCAGTCCACTAGCGGGAGGGTACAATGAGCAGTTCTTC.

The V and J genes are TRBV14 and TRBJ2-6; D gene unclear. The CDR3 is made up of 14 amino acids. V shed 6 bases and J shed 4 bases, with 10 bases lying between them. The V gene's germline CDR1 is SGHDN and CDR2 FVKESK. The CDR3 bases are TGTGCCAGCAGTTCGGCGGCAGGGGCCAACGTCCTGACTTTC. It translates to CASSSAAGANVLTF. Based on the CDR3 plus reference TRBV14 and TRBJ2-6, the full variable domain is EAGVTQFPSHSVIEKGQTVTLRCDPISGHDNLYWYRRVMGKEIKFLLHFVKESKQDESGMPNNRFLAERTGGTYSTLKVQPAELEDSGVYFCASSSAAGANVLTFGAGSRLTVL.

This clone was seen a handful of times. The chain uses TRBV5-1 and TRBJ1-4, with D unclear. Trimming took off 3 bases at V and 4 bases at J, with 10 bases between the two ends. CDR3 length: 14 residues. Germline V CDR1 and CDR2: SGHRS, YFSETQ. CDR3 sequence (DNA): TGCGCCAGCAGCTCCGGTCGGGGTAATGAAAAACTGTTTTTT. Protein sequence: CASSSGRGNEKLFF.

This sequence joins TRBV18 and TRBJ1-5; TRBD1 matches at 7 bases. V lost 2 bases, J lost 2 bases, and 0 bases stayed unmatched. Germline CDR1 reads KGHSH; CDR2 reads LQKENI. This CDR3 region has 14 residues. CDR3 bases: TGTGCCAGCTCACCAGACAGGGGCAATCAGCCCCAGCATTTT. Its translation: CASSPDRGNQPQHF.

The genes are TRBV11-2 and TRBJ2-7, with a tentative D call TRBD2 (5 bases). Trimming removed 1 base from V and 0 bases from J, with 13 bases in between. The CDR3 contains 16 residues. Per germline, CDR1 SGHAT and CDR2 FQNNGV. This chain's CDR3 is CASSLVASFYSYEQYF. As DNA, the CDR3 is TGTGCCAGCAGCTTAGTGGCTAGCTTTTACTCCTACGAGCAGTACTTC.

The table lists this clone with a few counts. The CDR3 DNA sequence: TGTGCCAGCAGCTTAGCGCGGGCAGAGACCCAGTACTTC. This gives the protein CASSLARAETQYF. The chain is built from TRBV7-2 and TRBJ2-5, with TRBD2 as a possible D gene (5 bases). V lost 0 bases and J lost 4, with 6 bases in between. CDR1 is SGHTA and CDR2 is FQGNSA in the germline V gene. The CDR3 spans 13 residues.

This chain uses TRBV30 with TRBJ1-2; D may be TRBD1 (6 bases). The CDR3 has 14 amino acids. Per the germline V gene, CDR1 is GTSNPN and CDR2 is SVGIG (reference sequence). The V and J ends lost 0 bases and 6 bases respectively, with 14 bases between them. This CDR3 reads CAWSVRRTADGYTF. For the CDR3, the DNA is TGTGCCTGGAGTGTACGGAGGACAGCCGATGGCTACACCTTC.

This chain links TRBV27 with TRBJ2-5; 7 bases are shared with TRBD1. The germline gives CDR1 MNHEY, CDR2 SMNVEV (reference sequence). The CDR3 consists of 15 residues. Trimming removed 5 bases from V and 5 bases from J; junction bases left unmatched: 11. CDR3 in DNA: TGTGCCAGCAGTCCCTCGACAGGGATTTATGAGACCCAGTACTTC. Amino acids: CASSPSTGIYETQYF.

The chain uses TRBV7-6 and TRBJ1-5; D unclear. Germline V lookup: CDR1 SGHVS, CDR2 FNYEAQ. Trimming stripped 4 bases from V and 5 bases from J, with 9 bases between. This CDR3 contains 13 residues. The CDR3 nucleotides are TGTGCCAGCAGCTCCCCGCCCGATCAGCCCCAGCATTTT. Residues: CASSSPPDQPQHF. Complete variable domain (other parts from reference TRBV7-6 and TRBJ1-5): GAGVSQSPRYKVTKRGQDVALRCDPISGHVSLYWYRQALGQGPEFLTYFNYEAQQDKSGLPNDRFSAERPEGSISTLTIQRTEQRDSAMYRCASSSPPDQPQHFGDGTRLSIL.

The CDR3 DNA sequence: TGTGCCAGCTCACCCGCCGGGTCGAACTATGGCTACACCTTC. Amino acids: CASSPAGSNYGYTF. This chain links TRBV18 with TRBJ1-2; D call uncertain. The V end lost 3 bases, the J end lost 2 bases, and 10 bases lay between the germline ends. CDR1 is KGHSH and CDR2 is LQKENI in the germline V gene. This CDR3 region has 14 residues. Using reference TRBV18 and TRBJ1-2 for the parts outside the CDR3, the full variable domain is NAGVMQNPRHLVRRRGQEARLRCSPMKGHSHVYWYRQLPEEGLKFMVYLQKENIIDESGMPKERFSAEFPKEGPSILRIQQVVRGDSAAYFCASSPAGSNYGYTFGSGTRLTVV.

V and J are TRBV28 and TRBJ2-7; D remains ambiguous. There are 12 residues in the CDR3. V lost 5 bases and J lost 3, with 8 bases in between. Germline-derived CDR1 and CDR2 are MDHEN and SYDVKM. DNA for the CDR3: TGTGCCAGCAGTGCTACGAACTACGAGCAGTACTTC. This translates into CASSATNYEQYF.

V usage is TRBV27 and J usage is TRBJ2-3; perhaps TRBD1 as D (5 bases). CDR1 MNHEY and CDR2 SMNVEV come from the germline V gene (reference sequence). V dropped 10 bases and J dropped 0 bases, with 14 bases sitting between them. The CDR3 consists of 14 residues. CDR3 DNA: TGTGCCATTGGCAGGGCCTCTAGCACAGATACGCAGTATTTT. Amino acid sequence: CAIGRASSTDTQYF.